The sequence of this T cell receptor beta chain was determined in a study of blood T cell repertoires in COVID-19. Study overall: The origin of the acute and convalescent COVID-19 samples was the United States, Italy and Spain. In each case, the material was cDNA or gDNA derived from T cells, B-cell-depleted T cells, or PBMCs.

This clone occurred a few times. Self-reported history from a screening survey and questionnaire set each donor's cohort. The method was immunoSEQ multiplex PCR; TCRdb's version includes in-frame clones alone and lacks a portion of them. The sample contains approximately 300,000 clones, around 86% of which appear only once. The CDR3 is 15 amino acids. V was trimmed by 1 base and J by 4 bases, leaving 16 bases between them. Germline V gene sequence: CDR1 GTSNPN, CDR2 SVGIG (reference sequence). Input material: PBMCs or T cells enriched from blood (not recorded which). The chain joins TRBV30 to TRBJ1-2; D gene unclear. This clonotype was obtained from a woman aged 18-35 years who had recovered from COVID-19. CDR3: CAWSGSLGSGYGYTF. CDR3 DNA sequence: TGTGCCTGGAGTGGATCATTGGGCTCTGGCTATGGCTACACCTTC.